The 9 T cell receptor beta chains below all came from one sample that was sequenced in a study of blood T cell repertoires in COVID-19 (dated by TCRdb to about 2020). Library creation used the immunoSEQ multiplex PCR assay. This is the immuneACCESS table as TCRdb keeps it, with only in-frame sequences that have V and J called. A part of the clones is gone; compared with another copy, unresolved V genes explain less than half, and the rest is unexplained. This sample gives about 90,000 clones in total; 75% to 90% of them show up just once. Roughly 1.2% of the sample rests with the top ten. The material sequenced was peripheral blood. The receptor source for this set is a man older than 75 with active or convalescent COVID-19.

The rearrangement joins TRBV3-1 (or the pseudogene TRBV3-2) to TRBJ1-1; 11 bases agree with TRBD1. The CDR3 runs to 14 residues. Germline assignment: CDR1 LGHDT and CDR2 YNNKEL (reference sequence). Unmatched junction bases numbered 8, after V lost 3 bases and J lost 11 bases. The CDR3 sequence is CASSQRDRGAGAFF. The CDR3 DNA sequence: TGTGCCAGCAGCCAGAGGGACAGGGGGGCAGGGGCTTTCTTT.

V and J are TRBV4-1 and TRBJ2-5; weak D call: TRBD2 (6 bases). Trimming removed 4 bases from V and 4 bases from J, with 16 bases in between. Germline loops: CDR1 MGHRA, CDR2 YSYEKL. The CDR3 consists of 15 residues. As DNA, the CDR3 is TGCGCCAGCAGCCCGCCCGGCCGGGGGAGAGAGACCCAGTACTTC. Translated: CASSPPGRGRETQYF.

The V gene is TRBV30, the J gene TRBJ2-5, with 11 bases lining up with TRBD2. Trimming cost V 0 bases and J 3 bases; bases outside gene matches: 6. The CDR3 is 16 residues long. The germline gives CDR1 GTSNPN, CDR2 SVGIG (reference sequence). CDR3 protein: CAWSVGLLAGEETQYF. The CDR3 nucleotides are TGTGCCTGGAGTGTAGGATTACTAGCGGGAGAAGAGACCCAGTACTTC.

The chain recombines TRBV2 with TRBJ2-5; D perhaps matches TRBD1 (6 bases). Germline V gene data show CDR1 as SNHLY and CDR2 as FYNNEI. V lost 7 bases and J lost 2, with 11 bases in between. This CDR3 is built from 13 residues. The chain's CDR3 is CASTGTTQETQYF. The CDR3 bases are TGTGCCAGCACCGGGACAACACAAGAGACCCAGTACTTC.

The rearrangement links TRBV18 to TRBJ1-1, with D unresolved. The CDR3 spans 16 residues. The germline CDR1 and CDR2 sequences are KGHSH and LQKENI. Trimming removed 5 bases at V and 3 bases at J, with 19 bases between. CDR3 in DNA: TGTGCCAGCTCATGGAGCCCCGGGATGTCTCACACTGAAGCTTTCTTT. Residues: CASSWSPGMSHTEAFF.

V gene TRBV4-3 combines with J gene TRBJ1-2, with TRBD1 identical over 7 bases. Germline V CDR1 and CDR2: LGHNA, YSLEER. The junction had 6 bases not matched to a gene; V was cut back by 1 base and J by 1 base. The CDR3 covers 16 residues. CDR3 coding DNA: TGCGCCAGCAGCCAAGGTGGGGACAGCTTTAACTATGGCTACACCTTC. This sequence encodes CASSQGGDSFNYGYTF.

The V gene is TRBV27, the J gene TRBJ1-1; possible D gene TRBD1, 6 bases. CDR3 length: 14 amino acids. The germline CDR1 and CDR2 sequences are MNHEY and SMNVEV (reference sequence). The germline V and J ends were trimmed by 1 base and 4 bases, with 10 bases remaining between them. For the CDR3, the DNA is TGTGCCAGCAGTTTATTACAGGGAGTCACTGAAGCTTTCTTT. It encodes CASSLLQGVTEAFF.

V and J are TRBV28 and TRBJ1-5, with D hard to call. Germline values: CDR1 MDHEN, CDR2 SYDVKM. V was cut by 7 bases and J by 3 bases, with 4 bases left in between. CDR3 length: 11 amino acids. Here the CDR3 reads CASNNNQPQHF. CDR3 nucleotides: TGTGCCAGCAATAACAATCAGCCCCAGCATTTT. Using reference TRBV28 and TRBJ1-5 for the parts outside the CDR3, the full variable domain is DVKVTQSSRYLVKRTGEKVFLECVQDMDHENMFWYRQDPGLGLRLIYFSYDVKMKEKGDIPEGYSVSREKKERFSLILESASTNQTSMYLCASNNNQPQHFGDGTRLSIL.

The chain has TRBV6-5 and TRBJ1-1; tentative D call: TRBD1 (5 bases). The CDR3 sequence is 14 residues long. Germline lookup yields CDR1 MNHEY and CDR2 SVGAGI. Trimming shortened V by 11 bases and J by 1 base, and 17 bases separated the two germline ends. CDR3 bases: TGTGCCGGTCGCCAGGGATCGCGGAACACTGAAGCTTTCTTT. Encoded protein: CAGRQGSRNTEAFF.